The 18 T cell receptor beta chains given below trace back to one sample, sequenced in a study of cytomegalovirus exposure and HLA in healthy donors. PCR was performed using 60 Vbeta and 13 Jbeta primers. Sequenced by immunoSEQ multiplex PCR; TCRdb stores in-frame clones only, minus some. The sample consists of some 110,000 clones, around four fifths of them appearing once. Sequencing was done on a sample of PBMCs. Source of these receptors: a man aged 50 to 60 in good health and CMV-seronegative.

This clone was recorded many times. The chain employs TRBV10-3 and TRBJ1-1, with a tentative D call TRBD1 (5 bases). There are 15 residues in the CDR3. The ends were cut back, 3 bases at V and 5 bases at J, with 16 bases in the middle. Germline V gene lookup returns CDR1 ENHRY and CDR2 SYGVKD. CDR3 loop: CAISDSVKRTTEAFF. DNA for the CDR3: TGTGCCATCAGTGACTCGGTTAAACGGACAACTGAAGCTTTCTTT.

The chain is built from TRBV20-1 and TRBJ1-4, with 7 bases fitting TRBD1. Per the germline V gene, CDR1 is DFQATT and CDR2 is SNEGSKA (reference sequence). Trimming at V came to 3 bases and at J to 12 bases, leaving 4 bases not matched to a gene. The CDR3 is 11 amino acids. The DNA for the CDR3 is TGCAGTGCTAGCAAGGGGGCCGAACTGTTTTTT. Translated, it gives CSASKGAELFF.

The chain joins TRBV27 to TRBJ1-1; D is uncertain. Germline loops: CDR1 MNHEY, CDR2 SMNVEV (reference sequence). This CDR3 comprises 16 residues. V was clipped by 0 bases and J by 2 bases, with 13 bases between them. CDR3 residues: CASSLSRANFNTEAFF. Here the CDR3 DNA reads TGTGCCAGCAGTTTATCGAGGGCGAACTTCAACACTGAAGCTTTCTTT.

This sequence joins TRBV19 and TRBJ1-1, with D perhaps TRBD1 (5 bases). Germline lookup yields CDR1 LNHDA and CDR2 SQIVND (reference sequence). Between the trimmed V and J ends, which lost 3 bases and 2 bases, there was a span of 13 bases. The CDR3 is 15 residues long. For the CDR3, the DNA is TGTGCCAGTAGTATGAGTGGGGGGTTCAACACTGAAGCTTTCTTT. Translation: CASSMSGGFNTEAFF.

This chain links TRBV7-9 with TRBJ2-7, with a weak D call TRBD2 (5 bases). The germline V gene encodes CDR1 SEHNR and CDR2 FQNEAQ (reference sequence). The CDR3 is 14 amino acids. Trimming took 2 bases from V and 4 from J, leaving 12 bases between them. The CDR3 here is CASSLPRGVYEQYF. DNA of the CDR3: TGTGCCAGCAGCTTACCTCGGGGTGTGTACGAGCAGTACTTC.

As regards this clone: The junction shows a germline mismatch at one end, possibly a read error. The sample carries other DNA sequences with the same CDR3. The V gene is TRBV6-1, the J gene TRBJ2-7; 7 bases are shared with TRBD1. Germline V CDR1 and CDR2: MNHNS, SASEGT. The CDR3 has 14 residues. The CDR3 DNA sequence: TGTGCCAGCAGAGACAGGGCTAGCTCCTACGAGCAGTACTTT. Amino acids: CASRDRASSYEQYF.

The chain employs TRBV6-5 and TRBJ1-1; possibly TRBD1 for D (5 bases). The V gene's germline CDR1 is MNHEY and CDR2 SVGAGI. V lost 8 bases and J lost 4, with 8 bases in between. The CDR3 is made up of 11 amino acids. CDR3 nucleotide sequence: TGTGCCAGCCGGGGGGTCACTGAAGCTTTCTTT. It translates to CASRGVTEAFF.

V is TRBV7-2 and J is TRBJ1-4; possible D gene TRBD1, 6 bases. This CDR3 has 15 amino acids. V shed 5 bases and J shed 4 bases, with 14 bases lying between them. Germline-derived CDR1 and CDR2 are SGHTA and FQGNSA. CDR3 protein: CASSLVQGVNEKLFF. CDR3 nucleotides: TGTGCCAGCAGCCTCGTACAGGGAGTTAATGAAAAACTGTTTTTT. The full variable domain, rest sourced from reference TRBV7-2 and TRBJ1-4, is GAGVSQSPSNKVTEKGKDVELRCDPISGHTALYWYRQSLGQGLEFLIYFQGNSAPDKSGLPSDRFSAERTGGSVSTLTIQRTQQEDSAVYLCASSLVQGVNEKLFFGSGTQLSVL.

The sample holds a few counts of this clone. CDR3 region: CASSLDNDYGYTF. CDR3 coding DNA: TGTGCCAGCAGCTTGGACAACGACTATGGCTACACCTTC. J is TRBJ1-2 and V is TRBV5-6; D remains ambiguous. The CDR3 consists of 13 residues. The V gene's germline CDR1 is SGHDT and CDR2 YYEEEE. Deletions cut 0 bases from V and 3 bases from J, with 6 bases between.

The chain carries TRBV5-1 and TRBJ1-4, with D tentatively TRBD1 (5 bases). The V gene lost 0 bases and the J gene lost 0 bases, with 9 bases spanning the gap. This CDR3 region has 16 residues. Germline V CDR1 and CDR2: SGHRS, YFSETQ. The DNA for the CDR3 is TGCGCCAGCAGCTTGGCCGGGGGGGCAACTAATGAAAAACTGTTTTTT. This gives the protein CASSLAGGATNEKLFF.

The rearrangement links TRBV4-1 to TRBJ1-3, with TRBD1 identical over 7 bases. V dropped 1 base and J dropped 5; count of bases not matched to a gene: 8. CDR3 length equals 16 residues. The germline V gene encodes CDR1 MGHRA and CDR2 YSYEKL. The CDR3 region is CASSQGTGGARNTIYF. For the CDR3, the DNA is TGCGCCAGCAGCCAAGGGACAGGAGGGGCTAGAAACACCATATATTTT.

The gene calls are TRBV9 and TRBJ1-2, with 10 bases that match TRBD1. The CDR3 has 16 residues. J gave up 1 base and V 4 bases, and 7 bases lay outside the gene matches. The germline CDR1 and CDR2 sequences are SGDLS and YYNGEE. Here the CDR3 DNA reads TGTGCCAGCAGCACGGGGACAGGGGTAAATAACTATGGCTACACCTTC. It translates to CASSTGTGVNNYGYTF.

V is TRBV6-6 and J is TRBJ1-4; D may be TRBD1 (5 bases). This CDR3 has 15 residues. Germline V gene lookup returns CDR1 MNHNY and CDR2 SVGAGI (reference sequence). With 6 bases removed from V and 4 bases from J, the gap between germline ends came to 15 bases. The CDR3 nucleotides read TGTGCCAGCAGCCCTCTGGGGGGACGTAATGAAAAACTGTTTTTT. Its protein product is CASSPLGGRNEKLFF.

The gene calls are TRBV12-5 and TRBJ2-5; 7 nucleotides match TRBD1. TRBJ2-7 matches the DNA end more closely, so the J call is doubtful. This CDR3 comprises 14 residues. CDR1 LGHNT and CDR2 FRNRAP come from the germline V gene. Written as DNA, the CDR3 is TGTGCTAGTGGCCTTTATACAGGGGAAGGCGAGCAGTACTTC. It is translated as CASGLYTGEGEQYF.

This clone was counted a few times. This sequence joins TRBV7-8 and TRBJ2-3; possible D gene TRBD2, 7 bases. In germline, CDR1 is SGHVS, CDR2 FQNEAQ. V shed 0 bases and J shed 5 bases, with 15 bases lying between them. The CDR3 is 16 amino acids. CDR3: CASSLAGGGLVDTQYF. The CDR3 bases are TGTGCCAGCAGCTTAGCTGGGGGGGGGCTTGTAGATACGCAGTATTTT.

The chain links TRBV2 to TRBJ2-7; TRBD1 might be the D (6 bases). V lost 1 base to trimming and J lost 7 bases, with 14 bases between them. The length of the CDR3 is 14 residues. Germline V CDR1 and CDR2: SNHLY, FYNNEI. The CDR3 DNA reads as TGTGCCAGCAGTGAAGAGGGACACTATGGGGAGCAGTACGTC. It is translated as CASSEEGHYGEQYV.

The gene calls are TRBV5-4 and TRBJ2-2; D gene unclear. CDR1 is SGHNT, CDR2 YYREEE, per germline (reference sequence). The CDR3 is made up of 14 amino acids. V lost 5 bases and J lost 0, with 8 bases in between. The CDR3 sequence is CASRPDPNTGELFF. CDR3 DNA sequence: TGTGCCAGCAGACCAGATCCGAACACCGGGGAGCTGTTTTTT.

The genes are TRBV7-9 and TRBJ1-1; D is possibly TRBD1 (5 bases). The CDR3 spans 12 residues. CDR1 is SEHNR, CDR2 FQNEAQ, per germline (reference sequence). Deletions cut 5 bases from V and 9 bases from J, with 13 bases between. CDR3 coding DNA: TGTGCCAGCAGCACCGACAGCCTGAAAGCTTTCTTT. Protein: CASSTDSLKAFF.